Listed below are T cell receptor beta chains from one sample, sequenced in a study of shared T cell receptors in the human thymus. Using immunoSEQ multiplex PCR, the repertoire was profiled, and TCRdb retains in-frame clones only, with some absent. The sample lists 600,000 to 900,000 clones, around 85% occurring once. This sample also appeared in a second study, on human thymus T cells.

Sequencing used thymocytes. Receptor source: a girl in the first two years of life with a congenital heart defect. CDR3s include the opening cysteine and the closing phenylalanine or tryptophan. D genes are given only for firm matches. Size values are once, few and many counts, or a class for expanded clones, and some rows have none.

v_gene	j_gene	abundance	d_gene	CDR3nt	CDR3aa
TRBV5-1	TRBJ2-1	NA	TRBD1	TGCGCCAGCAGCCCGGACAGGACAATGCTTTACAATGAGCAGTTCTTC	CASSPDRTMLYNEQFF
TRBV5-4	TRBJ1-4	NA	NA	TGTGCCAGCAGCTCCGAGCCCCTGGGAGGGCCCCGCTCGGAAAAACTGTTTTTT	CASSSEPLGGPRSEKLFF
TRBV18	TRBJ2-7	NA	TRBD1	TGTGCCAGCTCACTTCGGGACAGGGTGAACGAGCAGTACTTC	CASSLRDRVNEQYF
TRBV10-3	TRBJ2-5	NA	NA	TGTGCCACCGGGGAAGAGACCCAGTACTTC	CATGEETQYF
TRBV6-1	TRBJ1-5	NA	NA	TGTGCCAGCAGTGACACTACAGGGCTGCATGGCAATCAGCCCCAGCATTTT	CASSDTTGLHGNQPQHF
TRBV5-6	TRBJ1-5	NA	TRBD1	TGTGCCAGCAGCTTGGCTGGGACAGGGGGCGGTGGTAATCAGCCCCAGCATTTT	CASSLAGTGGGGNQPQHF
TRBV5-5	TRBJ1-2	NA	NA	TGTGCCAGCATACCCCGCCCCGGGTATGGCTACACCTTC	CASIPRPGYGYTF
TRBV5-6	TRBJ2-3	NA	NA	TGTGCCAGCAGTCCGCGGGGGCTAGCCCAGACAGATACGCAGTATTTT	CASSPRGLAQTDTQYF
TRBV2	TRBJ2-3	NA	TRBD1	TGTGCCAGCAGGGACAGGAGGATTCAGGGGCGCACAGATACGCAGTATTTT	CASRDRRIQGRTDTQYF
TRBV6-1	TRBJ1-2	once	NA	TGTGCCAGCAGTGATTTAAAAGGGGACTATGGCTACACCTTC	CASSDLKGDYGYTF
TRBV4-1	TRBJ2-1	once	TRBD1	TGCGCCAGCAGCCAAGATCGAAAGGGGACAGTATGCAATGAGCAGTTCTTC	CASSQDRKGTVCNEQFF
TRBV10-3	TRBJ1-2	NA	NA	TGTGCCATCAGTGAGTCGGCGGCTAGGATAGGCTACACCTTC	CAISESAARIGYTF
TRBV5-4	TRBJ1-3	once	NA	TGTGCCAGCAGCAGCGGACAGTCCAGCTCTGGAAACACCATATATTTT	CASSSGQSSSGNTIYF
TRBV7-6	TRBJ1-4	NA	TRBD1	TGTGCCAGCAGCTTAGTATATTTCAGGGGGACGAATGAAAAACTGTTTTTT	CASSLVYFRGTNEKLFF
TRBV5-6	TRBJ2-7	NA	NA	TGTGCCAGCAGCCCGAAATGGACAGTCTACGAGCAGTACTTC	CASSPKWTVYEQYF
TRBV5-1	TRBJ1-6	NA	NA	TGCGCCAGCAGAGGCGGCGAAAGCTCCTATAATTCACCCCTCCACTTT	CASRGGESSYNSPLHF
TRBV6-1	TRBJ1-1	once	NA	TGTGCCAGCCGCCGGGGGTCGGAGGGGAACACTGAAGCTTTCTTT	CASRRGSEGNTEAFF
TRBV7-9	TRBJ1-6	NA	NA	TGTGCCAGCAGCTACCCCCCAGGGCCTAATTCACCCCTCCACTTT	CASSYPPGPNSPLHF
TRBV11-1	TRBJ2-3	NA	NA	TGTGCCAGCAGCTACCCGACTGTGCCGGGTCCCTTCGATACGCAGTATTTT	CASSYPTVPGPFDTQYF
TRBV5-8	TRBJ1-4	NA	TRBD1	TGTGCCGCCGGGGACAGCCGTTTTACAACTAATGAAAAACTGTTTTTT	CAAGDSRFTTNEKLFF
TRBV9	TRBJ1-2	once	NA	TGTGCCAGCAGCGTAGCTGCGGGCGATGGCTACACCTTC	CASSVAAGDGYTF
TRBV14	TRBJ2-5	NA	NA	TGTGCCAGCAGCCAAGTTTTGCACACAGGGAACCCGCAAGAGACCCAGTACTTC	CASSQVLHTGNPQETQYF
TRBV27	TRBJ1-2	NA	NA	TGTGCCAGCAGTACGCGGTCTGCTTATGGCTACACCTTC	CASSTRSAYGYTF
TRBV5-4	TRBJ1-6	NA	NA	TGTGCCAGCAGCAAACCTTCGGCCGGGGGATCACCCCTCCACTTT	CASSKPSAGGSPLHF
TRBV4-3	TRBJ1-1	NA	TRBD1	TGCGCCAGCAGCCAAGTGCCGGGACAGATGTGGATGGCTTTCTTT	CASSQVPGQMWMAFF
TRBV9	TRBJ2-7	once	TRBD2	TGTGCCAGCAGCGCGTCGACTAGCGGGGAAGACGAGCAGTACTTC	CASSASTSGEDEQYF
TRBV7-8	TRBJ2-3	NA	TRBD2	TGTGCCAGCAGCTTAGACCGGAGGGCCCCGCGGGAGGTTACGCAGTATTTT	CASSLDRRAPREVTQYF
TRBV28	TRBJ2-5	NA	TRBD2	TGTGCCAGCGCCGCCGGGGGGGGACGTGTGTGGGCCCAGTACTTC	CASAAGGGRVWAQYF
TRBV4-1	TRBJ1-2	NA	NA	TGCGCCAGCAGCCAAAGGTCTAAGGGGTTGAGATATGGCTACACCTTC	CASSQRSKGLRYGYTF
TRBV5-8	TRBJ1-2	NA	TRBD1	TGTGCCAGCAGCCGCCAGACAGGGGAATATTGGTGGAACTATGGCTACACCTTC	CASSRQTGEYWWNYGYTF
TRBV6-5	TRBJ2-7	NA	TRBD2	TGTGCCACCTTCCTGACTAGCGGGACTTCCTACGAGCAGTACTTC	CATFLTSGTSYEQYF
TRBV19	TRBJ2-3	NA	NA	TGTGCCAGTAGTATAAGCCCCAAAGTTAGCGGCACAGATACGCAGTATTTT	CASSISPKVSGTDTQYF
TRBV28	TRBJ2-5	NA	TRBD1	TGTGCCAGCAGTCCCACAATGGGGGACAGAAAAAAACAAGAGACCCAGTACTTC	CASSPTMGDRKKQETQYF
TRBV5-1	TRBJ2-5	NA	TRBD1	TGCGCCAGCAGCCCCGGGACAGGGCGGATCTGGGCCCAAGAGACCCAGTACTTC	CASSPGTGRIWAQETQYF
TRBV5-1	TRBJ2-7	once	NA	TGCGCCAGCAGCTTCACTGAAGGGGATTCCTCCTACGAGCAGTACTTC	CASSFTEGDSSYEQYF
TRBV14	TRBJ1-1	NA	NA	TGTGCCTGCCACCCTCGGGACACTCGGGGAGCTTTCTTT	CACHPRDTRGAFF
TRBV6-6	TRBJ2-5	NA	NA	TGTGCCAGCAGTCCTCAGTCGGGCTTAGAAGGGGGGACCCAGTACTTC	CASSPQSGLEGGTQYF
TRBV7-2	TRBJ1-5	NA	NA	TGTGCCAGCAGCCGCGTGGGGAGTGTTGAAGGGTGGCCTAAGCAGCCCCAGCATTTT	CASSRVGSVEGWPKQPQHF
TRBV27	TRBJ1-2	NA	TRBD1	TGTGCCAGCAGTCCGCACAGGGGGCGCGGGTATGGCTACACCTTC	CASSPHRGRGYGYTF
TRBV5-6	TRBJ2-2	NA	TRBD1	TGTGCCAGCAGGAAAGGGACAGGGGGCCGAAACACCGGGGAGCTGTTTTTT	CASRKGTGGRNTGELFF
TRBV12-1	TRBJ2-3	NA	NA	TGTGCCAGCAGCCCCCAGACAGGGAAGGGGCCGGGTACGCAGTATTTT	CASSPQTGKGPGTQYF
TRBV7-9	TRBJ1-4	NA	TRBD1	TGTGCCAGCACGTACTGGGACAGCATTGCAACTAATGAAAAACTGTTTTTT	CASTYWDSIATNEKLFF
TRBV19	TRBJ2-1	NA	NA	TGTGCCAGTGTTGGAGGGTACAATGAGCAGTTCTTC	CASVGGYNEQFF
TRBV2	TRBJ1-2	NA	TRBD1	TGTGCCAGTAGGGACAGGGATGGCTACACCTTC	CASRDRDGYTF
TRBV5-6	TRBJ1-5	NA	NA	TGTGCCAGCAGCAAAAGGACAGAGCGCAATCAGCCCCAGCATTTT	CASSKRTERNQPQHF
TRBV6-5	TRBJ2-7	NA	NA	TGTGCCAGCAGTTTAACAGGCTCCTACGAGCAGTACTTC	CASSLTGSYEQYF
TRBV27	TRBJ2-1	once	TRBD1	TGTGCCAGCAGTCCGGGCTACAGGGGGATCAATGAGCAGTTCTTC	CASSPGYRGINEQFF
TRBV18	TRBJ2-7	once	TRBD1	TGTGCCAGCTCACCAAGACAGGGGGCCTCCTACGAGCAGTACTTC	CASSPRQGASYEQYF
TRBV29-1	TRBJ1-2	NA	NA	TGCAGCGTTGTCGCACACACCCTGGGCGACACCTTC	CSVVAHTLGDTF
TRBV27	TRBJ1-1	NA	TRBD1	TGTGCCAGCAGTCCCTCGGCCTCCGGGACAGAGAACACTGAAGCTTTCTTT	CASSPSASGTENTEAFF
TRBV4-3	TRBJ2-3	NA	NA	TGCGCCAGCAGCCAAGCTGTGTCAGGCCGAGATCCCACAGATACGCAGTATTTT	CASSQAVSGRDPTDTQYF
TRBV6-5	TRBJ1-3	NA	NA	TGTGCCAGCAGCACAATTGCTGGAAACACCATATATTTT	CASSTIAGNTIYF
TRBV19	TRBJ1-2	NA	NA	TGTGCCAGTAGCAGAACAGGGCACTATGGCTACACCTTC	CASSRTGHYGYTF
TRBV7-9	TRBJ1-2	few	TRBD1	TGTGCCAGCAGCTTAGCGAGGGGGCCCTCTACCTTCTATGGCTACACCTTC	CASSLARGPSTFYGYTF
TRBV14	TRBJ1-6	NA	TRBD1	TGTGCCAGCAGCCCGCTCGACCGGGACAGGAAGAATTCACCCCTCCACTTT	CASSPLDRDRKNSPLHF
TRBV7-9	TRBJ1-2	NA	TRBD1	TGTGCCAGCAGCTGCAACAGGGGGTGTGACTATGGCTACACCTTC	CASSCNRGCDYGYTF
TRBV9	TRBJ1-1	NA	NA	TGTGCCAGCAGCCCACACCCGGCCCCAGGGTCGAACACTGAAGCTTTCTTT	CASSPHPAPGSNTEAFF
TRBV18	TRBJ2-2	NA	TRBD1	TGTGCCAGCTCGACGACAGGGGGGAACACCGGGGAGCTGTTTTTT	CASSTTGGNTGELFF
TRBV4-1	TRBJ2-2	once	NA	TGCGCCAGCAGCCCCCGGGACTCAGGAGGGGAGCTGTTTTTT	CASSPRDSGGELFF